The source of this T cell receptor beta chain is a study of memory CD4+ T cells and cytomegalovirus serostatus. Germline values: CDR1 LGHNA, CDR2 YNFKEQ. After removal of 2 bases from V and 2 bases from J, the junction contained 16 bases not matched to a gene. CDR3 length: 19 residues. Clones were read by immunoSEQ multiplex PCR, and TCRdb kept only the in-frame ones, dropping some. Of approximately 51,000 clones listed, around four fifths were seen once; the top ten hold approximately 1.2%. Single viable CD3+CD4+CD8-CD45RO+ cells were sorted as the memory CD4+ T cells. The chain has TRBV4-2 and TRBJ2-5; 8 bases match TRBD2. This sequence originates from an adult in good health and CMV-seropositive. The sequenced material came from memory CD4+ T cells from blood. The CDR3 reads CASSQKVEWVAGKQETQYF. CDR3 nucleotide sequence: TGTGCCAGCAGCCAAAAGGTGGAATGGGTAGCGGGGAAACAAGAGACCCAGTACTTC.